This TCR beta chain was sequenced in a study of tumor-infiltrating lymphocytes in primary liver carcinoma (TCRdb year 2017). Broadly, across the study: Hepatocellular carcinoma (four) or combined HCC and intrahepatic cholangiocarcinoma (one) was present in the five patients, who were three men and two women aged 30 to 69 years. TCRbeta repertoire sequencing, expression microarrays and whole-exome sequencing were combined in the study across five regions of each liver tumor, with adjacent normal tissue and blood also included. Each sample produced roughly 3.5 to 8 million productive TCRbeta reads, and read depth showed no significant difference between tissue types. Agilent mRNA microarray profiling was performed on the roughly 27 tumor region samples to relate TCRbeta repertoire diversity to the local molecular phenotype. The five patients had tumors staged T1-T3 N0M0, with maximum diameters ranging from about 4.2 to 10 cm. Reproducibility between technical replicate repertoires was high, with correlation coefficients above 0.95 and mean shared-clone rates roughly 0.91. A total of about 35 specimens from 5 patients went through TCRbeta repertoire sequencing, namely 25 tumor regions, 5 adjacent noncancerous liver tissues and 5 peripheral blood samples.

The CDR3 numbers 13 residues from cysteine through phenylalanine. CDR3 DNA is the only sequence kept; it has 39 bases, read in frame from the first base. Looking up the germline V gene yields CDR1 MNHEY and CDR2 SVGAGI. This clonotype was seen repeatedly, ten times or more. Its antigen is unknown. At one end, the junction sequence differs from germline, possibly due to a read error. A constant-region primer and ProtoScript II reverse transcriptase were used to reverse-transcribe TCRbeta-specific cDNA from roughly 500 ng total RNA. Construction of the TCRbeta libraries relied on three nested rounds of multiplex PCR, following a slightly modified ARM-PCR procedure. Multiplex TRBV1-TRBV30 forward primers and a Cbeta reverse primer were used in the first two PCR rounds, each of which was run for 10 cycles. Sample barcodes and Illumina adapters were attached in a final 25-cycle PCR using Deep VentR polymerase. Amplicons of 200-500 bp were gel-purified with a QIAquick gel extraction kit before sequencing. The TCRbeta amplicons were sequenced with 250-bp paired-end reads on an Illumina HiSeq 2500. The original methods were these. Reads were quality-trimmed with Trimmomatic v0.33, and paired reads were merged with FLASH v1.2.11 to recover full CDR3 sequences. MiGEC v1.2.1b assigned V, D and J germline segments to the rearranged TCRbeta sequences. Clonotype statistics and Shannon-Wiener diversity indices were computed with VDJtools v1.0.0. To reduce sampling bias, subsequent analyses other than the diversity analysis used only the 250 most abundant clonotypes in each sample. Using fastp at Q25 and MiXCR, TCRdb reprocessed the public reads and kept productive beta chains. Rows with a matching CDR3 protein are joined into one entry that keeps the most common DNA and genes. The authors' filters were not applied to this entry. This sample is represented by roughly 120,000 distinct CDR3 sequences; around two thirds of them were singletons. Together, the top ten hold roughly 9% of the sample.

Study-wide conclusions, independent of this receptor: Repertoire overlap was found to be higher between tumor regions (mean around 35%) than between tumor-adjacent (around 17%) or tumor-blood (14%) pairs, consistent with antigen-driven expansion. Only roughly 7-25% of top clones appeared in all five regions of a tumor, which suggests that tumor-infiltrating T cells are spatially heterogeneous. Only the TCR beta chain was sequenced, so true repertoire diversity is likely underestimated because unpaired alpha chains were not captured. Only a few patients were included in the study, and the authors note that the findings should be validated in a larger study. Because the samples were bulk and unsorted, CD4+ and CD8+ T cell repertoires could not be compared. A significantly larger repertoire fraction was made up by the top 250 clones in tumors than in blood (p = 0.039).

Total RNA and DNA were co-extracted from about 19-30 mg of bulk tissue with the AllPrep DNA/RNA mini kit, without cell sorting. Between November 2015 and 2016, 4 to 6 patients in China with histopathologically diagnosed primary liver carcinoma had surgical resection. At the time of sampling, the patients were treatment-naive and had chronic HBV infection. Each tumor was sampled at five spatially separated regions: the superior, inferior, left-lateral and right-lateral poles and the tumor centre. Histological examination found more than 75% viable tumor cells in every tumor sample. Each fresh piece of tumor and adjacent tissue was cut in two, with one half stored in RNAlater at -80 degrees C and the other half sent for histology.

The sample was liver tumor tissue from sampling region 1. The sample's cell subset or site label is to be understood as: tumor region T1, superior pole. The TCR sequence derives from a woman aged 60-75 years with primary liver carcinoma and hepatitis B virus infection. Here the chain combines TRBV6-5 and TRBJ2-7; no confident D gene assignment can be made. The nucleotide sequence reads as follows: TGTGCCAGCAGTTACTCAGCCCCTTACGTGCAGTACTTC. This yields the protein CASSYSAPYVQYF.